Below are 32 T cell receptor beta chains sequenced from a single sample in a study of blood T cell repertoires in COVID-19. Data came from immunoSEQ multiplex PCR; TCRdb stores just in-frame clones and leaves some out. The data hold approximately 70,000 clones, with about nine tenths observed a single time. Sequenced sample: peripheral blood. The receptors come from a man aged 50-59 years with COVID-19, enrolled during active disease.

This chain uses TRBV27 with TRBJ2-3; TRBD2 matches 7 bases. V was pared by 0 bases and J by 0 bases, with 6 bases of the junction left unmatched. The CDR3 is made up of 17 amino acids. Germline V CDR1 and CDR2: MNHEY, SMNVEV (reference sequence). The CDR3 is CASSLSGGGLSTDTQYF. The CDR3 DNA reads TGTGCCAGCAGTTTATCGGGCGGGGGACTTAGCACAGATACGCAGTATTTT.

Here the CDR3 DNA reads TGTGCCAGCAGTGCTTTTGTGCAGGTCAATGAAGCTTTCTTT. It yields the protein CASSAFVQVNEAFF. The chain combines TRBV2 with TRBJ1-1, with D unresolved. CDR1 and CDR2 from the germline V gene are SNHLY and FYNNEI. V shed 4 bases and J shed 7 bases, with 16 bases lying between them. The CDR3 is made up of 14 amino acids.

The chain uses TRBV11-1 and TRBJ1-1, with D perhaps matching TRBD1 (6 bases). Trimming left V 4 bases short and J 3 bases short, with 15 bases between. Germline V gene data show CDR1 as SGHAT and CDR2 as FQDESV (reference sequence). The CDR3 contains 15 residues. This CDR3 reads CASSSGRGADTEAFF. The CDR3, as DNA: TGTGCCAGCAGCTCGGGTCGGGGGGCGGACACTGAAGCTTTCTTT.

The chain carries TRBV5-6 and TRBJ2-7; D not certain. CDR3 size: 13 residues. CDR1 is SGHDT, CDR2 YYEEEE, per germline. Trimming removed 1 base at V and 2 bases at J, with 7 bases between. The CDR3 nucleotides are TGTGCCAGCAGCTTGTTTACTACCTACGAGCAGTACTTC. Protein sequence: CASSLFTTYEQYF.

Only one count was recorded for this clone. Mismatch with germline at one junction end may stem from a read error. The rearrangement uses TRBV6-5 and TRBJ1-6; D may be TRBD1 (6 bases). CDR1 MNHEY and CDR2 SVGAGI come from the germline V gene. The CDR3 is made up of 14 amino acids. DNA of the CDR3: TGTGCCAGCAGTCACTCGACAGGCAATTCACCCCTCCACTTT. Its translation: CASSHSTGNSPLHF.

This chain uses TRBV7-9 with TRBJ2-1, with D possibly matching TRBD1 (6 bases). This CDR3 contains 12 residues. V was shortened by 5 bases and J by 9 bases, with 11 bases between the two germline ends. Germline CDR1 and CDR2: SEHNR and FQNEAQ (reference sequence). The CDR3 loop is CASSLQGSEQFF. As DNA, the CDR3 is TGTGCCAGCAGCCTACAGGGCAGTGAGCAGTTCTTC.

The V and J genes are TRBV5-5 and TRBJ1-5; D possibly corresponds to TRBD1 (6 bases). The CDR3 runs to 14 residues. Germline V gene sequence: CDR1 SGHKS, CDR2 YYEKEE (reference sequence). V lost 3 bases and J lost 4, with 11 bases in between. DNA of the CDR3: TGTGCCAGCAGCTCCGCCAGGGGTAATCAGCCCCAGCATTTT. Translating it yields CASSSARGNQPQHF. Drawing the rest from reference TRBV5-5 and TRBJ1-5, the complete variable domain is DAGVTQSPTHLIKTRGQQVTLRCSPISGHKSVSWYQQVLGQGPQFIFQYYEKEERGRGNFPDRFSARQFPNYSSELNVNALLLGDSALYLCASSSARGNQPQHFGDGTRLSIL.

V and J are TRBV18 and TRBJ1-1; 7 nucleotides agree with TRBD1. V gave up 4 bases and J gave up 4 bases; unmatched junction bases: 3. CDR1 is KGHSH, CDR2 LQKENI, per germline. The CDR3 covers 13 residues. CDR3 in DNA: TGTGCCAGCTCACAGGGACAGTTCACTGAAGCTTTCTTT. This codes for CASSQGQFTEAFF.

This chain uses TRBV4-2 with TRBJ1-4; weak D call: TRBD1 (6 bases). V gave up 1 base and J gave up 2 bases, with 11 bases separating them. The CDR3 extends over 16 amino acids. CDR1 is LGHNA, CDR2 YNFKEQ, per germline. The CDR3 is CASSQAIGQTNEKLFF. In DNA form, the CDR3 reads TGTGCCAGCAGCCAAGCCATTGGACAGACTAATGAAAAACTGTTTTTT.

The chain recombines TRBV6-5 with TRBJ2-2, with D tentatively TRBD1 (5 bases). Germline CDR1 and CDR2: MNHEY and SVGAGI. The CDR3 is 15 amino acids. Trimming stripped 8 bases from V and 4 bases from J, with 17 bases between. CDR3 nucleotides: TGTGCCAGCGGCGAGTATTTTCAGGGCACCGGGGAGCTGTTTTTT. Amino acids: CASGEYFQGTGELFF.

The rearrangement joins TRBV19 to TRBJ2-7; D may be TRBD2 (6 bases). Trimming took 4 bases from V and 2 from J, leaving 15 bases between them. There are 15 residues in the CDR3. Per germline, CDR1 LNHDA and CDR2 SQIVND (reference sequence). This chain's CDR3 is CASSTSVGPAYEQYF. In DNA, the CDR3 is TGTGCCAGTAGTACTAGCGTAGGTCCCGCCTACGAGCAGTACTTC.

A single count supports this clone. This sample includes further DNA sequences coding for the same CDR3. The CDR3 sequence is CASSVSGSTDTQYF. CDR3 bases: TGTGCCAGCAGTGTTTCGGGTAGCACAGATACGCAGTATTTT. The J gene is TRBJ2-3, the V gene TRBV9; D gene unclear. The CDR3 spans 14 residues. CDR1 is SGDLS and CDR2 is YYNGEE in the germline V gene. V dropped 5 bases and J dropped 0 bases, with 10 bases sitting between them.

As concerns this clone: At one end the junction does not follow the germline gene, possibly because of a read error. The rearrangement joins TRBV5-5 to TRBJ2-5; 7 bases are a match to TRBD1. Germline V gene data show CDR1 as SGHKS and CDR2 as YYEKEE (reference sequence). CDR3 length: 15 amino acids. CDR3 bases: TGTGCCAGCAGGGGAATTGGGACAGACCAGGAGACCCAGTACTTC. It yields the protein CASRGIGTDQETQYF.

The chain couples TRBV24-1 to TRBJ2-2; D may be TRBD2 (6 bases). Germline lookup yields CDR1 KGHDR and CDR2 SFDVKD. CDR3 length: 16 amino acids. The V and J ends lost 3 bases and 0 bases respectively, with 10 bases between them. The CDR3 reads CATSDGDSSNTGELFF. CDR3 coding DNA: TGTGCCACCAGTGATGGGGACTCTTCGAACACCGGGGAGCTGTTTTTT.

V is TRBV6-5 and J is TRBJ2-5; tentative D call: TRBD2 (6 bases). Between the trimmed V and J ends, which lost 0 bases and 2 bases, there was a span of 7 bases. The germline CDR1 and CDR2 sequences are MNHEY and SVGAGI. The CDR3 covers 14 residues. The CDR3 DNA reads TGTGCCAGCAGTTACTCCCGGGGGCAAGAGACCCAGTACTTC. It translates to CASSYSRGQETQYF.

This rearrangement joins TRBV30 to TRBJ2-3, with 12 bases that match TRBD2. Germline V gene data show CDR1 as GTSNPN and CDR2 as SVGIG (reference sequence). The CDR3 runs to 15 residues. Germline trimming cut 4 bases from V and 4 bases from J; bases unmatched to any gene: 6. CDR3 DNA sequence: TGTGCCTGGACCCCAGGACTAGCGGGATCAGATACGCAGTATTTT. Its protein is CAWTPGLAGSDTQYF.

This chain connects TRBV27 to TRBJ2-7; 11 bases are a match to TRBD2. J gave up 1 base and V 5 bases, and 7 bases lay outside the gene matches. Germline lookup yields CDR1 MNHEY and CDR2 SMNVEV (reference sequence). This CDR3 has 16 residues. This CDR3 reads CASSRLAGGNSYEQYF. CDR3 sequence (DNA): TGTGCCAGCAGTCGGTTAGCGGGAGGGAATTCCTACGAGCAGTACTTC.

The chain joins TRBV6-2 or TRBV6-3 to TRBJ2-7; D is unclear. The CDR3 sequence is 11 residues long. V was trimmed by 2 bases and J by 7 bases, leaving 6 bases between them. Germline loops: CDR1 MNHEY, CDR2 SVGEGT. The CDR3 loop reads CASSYLAEQYF. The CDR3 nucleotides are TGTGCCAGCAGTTACCTGGCAGAGCAGTACTTC.

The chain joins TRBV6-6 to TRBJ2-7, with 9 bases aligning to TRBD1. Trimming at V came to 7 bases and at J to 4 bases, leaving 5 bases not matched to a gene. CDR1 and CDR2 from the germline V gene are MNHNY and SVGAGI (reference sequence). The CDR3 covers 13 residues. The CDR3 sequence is CASKRQGVYEQYF. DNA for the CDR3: TGTGCCAGCAAAAGACAGGGGGTATACGAGCAGTACTTC.

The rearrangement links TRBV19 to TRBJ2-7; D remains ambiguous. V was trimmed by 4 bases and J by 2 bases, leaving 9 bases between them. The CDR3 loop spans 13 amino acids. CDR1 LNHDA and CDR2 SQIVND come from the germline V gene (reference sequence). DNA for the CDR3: TGTGCCAGTAGTAGCGGCCTCACCTACGAGCAGTACTTC. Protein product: CASSSGLTYEQYF.

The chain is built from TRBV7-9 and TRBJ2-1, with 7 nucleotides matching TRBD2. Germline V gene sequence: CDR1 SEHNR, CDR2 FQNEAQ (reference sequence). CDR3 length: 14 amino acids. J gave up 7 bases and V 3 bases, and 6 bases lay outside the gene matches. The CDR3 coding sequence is TGTGCCAGCAGCTTTGCGGGGCGGGGGAATGAGCAGTTCTTC. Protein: CASSFAGRGNEQFF.

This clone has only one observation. The CDR3 loop reads CASSLRRVTGELFF. Here the CDR3 DNA reads TGTGCCAGCAGCTTACGGCGGGTAACCGGGGAGCTGTTTTTT. The chain carries TRBV7-2 and TRBJ2-2, with D possibly being TRBD2 (5 bases). The V end lost 2 bases, the J end lost 5 bases, and 9 bases lay between the germline ends. CDR1 and CDR2 from the germline V gene are SGHTA and FQGNSA. The CDR3 spans 14 residues.

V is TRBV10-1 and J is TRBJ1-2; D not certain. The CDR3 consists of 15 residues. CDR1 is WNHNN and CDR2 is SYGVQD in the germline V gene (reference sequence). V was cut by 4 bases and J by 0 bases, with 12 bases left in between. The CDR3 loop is CASSVSTLANYGYTF. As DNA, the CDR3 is TGCGCCAGCAGTGTTTCGACCCTAGCTAACTATGGCTACACCTTC.

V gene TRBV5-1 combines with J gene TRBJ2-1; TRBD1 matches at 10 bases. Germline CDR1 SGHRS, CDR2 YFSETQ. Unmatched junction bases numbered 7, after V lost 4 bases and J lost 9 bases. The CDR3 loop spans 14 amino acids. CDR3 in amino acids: CASSTGTGVSEQFF. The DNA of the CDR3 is TGCGCCAGCAGCACCGGGACAGGGGTTTCTGAGCAGTTCTTC.

The CDR3 bases are TGTGCCACCTCTCCAAACGACAGGGAAATTGCATTTGAAAAACTGTTTTTT. Translated: CATSPNDREIAFEKLFF. The chain couples TRBV19 to TRBJ1-4, with TRBD1 matching 7 bases. This CDR3 region has 17 residues. Looked up from germline, CDR1 is LNHDA and CDR2 is SQIVND (reference sequence). V was clipped by 10 bases and J by 7 bases; unmatched bases: 21.

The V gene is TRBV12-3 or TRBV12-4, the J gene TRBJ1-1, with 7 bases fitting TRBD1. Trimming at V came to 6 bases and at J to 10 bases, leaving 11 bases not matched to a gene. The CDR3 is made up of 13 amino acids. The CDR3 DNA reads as TGTGCCAGCAGCCCTGGGACAGATGAGGTAGCTTTCTTT. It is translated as CASSPGTDEVAFF.

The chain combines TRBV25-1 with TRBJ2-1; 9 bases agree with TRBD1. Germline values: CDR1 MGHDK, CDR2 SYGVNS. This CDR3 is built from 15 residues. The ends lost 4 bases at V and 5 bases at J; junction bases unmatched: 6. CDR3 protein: CASSAPGQGNNEQFF. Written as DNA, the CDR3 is TGTGCCAGCAGTGCCCCGGGACAGGGCAACAATGAGCAGTTCTTC. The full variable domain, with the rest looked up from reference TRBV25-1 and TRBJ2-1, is EADIYQTPRYLVIGTGKKITLECSQTMGHDKMYWYQQDPGMELHLIHYSYGVNSTEKGDLSSESTVSRIRTEHFPLTLESARPSHTSQYLCASSAPGQGNNEQFFGPGTRLTVL.

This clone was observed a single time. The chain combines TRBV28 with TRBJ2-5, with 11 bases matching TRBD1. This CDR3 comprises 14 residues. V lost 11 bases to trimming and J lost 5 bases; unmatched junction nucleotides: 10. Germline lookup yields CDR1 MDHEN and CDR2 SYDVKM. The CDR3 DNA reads TGTGCCGCAATGGGACAGGGGGTTTACGAGACCCAGTACTTC. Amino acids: CAAMGQGVYETQYF.

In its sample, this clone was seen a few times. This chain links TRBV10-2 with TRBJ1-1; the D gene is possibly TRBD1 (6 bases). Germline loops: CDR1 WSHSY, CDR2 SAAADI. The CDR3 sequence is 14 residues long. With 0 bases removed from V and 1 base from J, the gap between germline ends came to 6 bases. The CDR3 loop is CASSESTGNTEAFF. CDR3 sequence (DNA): TGCGCCAGCAGTGAGTCGACAGGGAACACTGAAGCTTTCTTT.

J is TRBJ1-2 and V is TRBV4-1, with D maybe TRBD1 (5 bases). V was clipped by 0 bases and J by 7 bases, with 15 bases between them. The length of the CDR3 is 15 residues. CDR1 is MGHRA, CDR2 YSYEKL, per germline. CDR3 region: CASSQEVAGRGGYTF. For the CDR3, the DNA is TGCGCCAGCAGCCAAGAGGTTGCGGGGAGGGGTGGCTACACCTTC.

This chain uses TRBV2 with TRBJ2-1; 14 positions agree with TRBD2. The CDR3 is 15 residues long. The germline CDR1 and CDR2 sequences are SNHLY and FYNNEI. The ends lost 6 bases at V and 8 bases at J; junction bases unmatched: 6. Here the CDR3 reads CASRRLAGGLDEQFF. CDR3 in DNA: TGTGCCAGCAGGAGACTAGCGGGAGGGCTAGATGAGCAGTTCTTC. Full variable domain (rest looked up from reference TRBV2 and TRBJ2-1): EPEVTQTPSHQVTQMGQEVILRCVPISNHLYFYWYRQILGQKVEFLVSFYNNEISEKSEIFDDQFSVERPDGSNFTLKIRSTKLEDSAMYFCASRRLAGGLDEQFFGPGTRLTVL.

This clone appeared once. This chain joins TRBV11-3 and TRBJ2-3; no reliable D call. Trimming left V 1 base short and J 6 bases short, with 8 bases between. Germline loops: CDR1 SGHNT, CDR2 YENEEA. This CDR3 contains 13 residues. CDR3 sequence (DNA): TGTGCCAGCAGCTTAGTAGCCTACGATACGCAGTATTTT. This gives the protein CASSLVAYDTQYF.